The 26 T cell receptor beta chains below were found in one sample sequenced in a study of blood T cell repertoires in COVID-19. The repertoire was sequenced with immunoSEQ multiplex PCR; TCRdb's copy has only in-frame clones and lacks some. Of 140,000 to 150,000 clones listed, around 90% are singletons. Sequencing used peripheral blood. The receptors originated from a man between 60 and 70 years old with active or convalescent COVID-19.

The V call is TRBV7-2, the J call TRBJ2-7; D is possibly TRBD2 (6 bases). The CDR3 totals 16 residues. V was pared by 7 bases and J by 0 bases, with 19 bases between. Germline V CDR1 and CDR2: SGHTA, FQGNSA. CDR3 sequence: CASTSLAGGVSYEQYF. The CDR3 nucleotides read TGTGCCAGCACATCCCTGGCGGGCGGGGTCTCCTACGAGCAGTACTTC.

This chain connects TRBV12-3 or TRBV12-4 to TRBJ1-2; D unclear. Trimming shortened V by 3 bases and J by 2 bases, and 7 bases separated the two germline ends. This CDR3 region has 13 residues. The CDR3: CASSFQANYGYTF. CDR3 nucleotides: TGTGCCAGCAGTTTTCAGGCGAACTATGGCTACACCTTC.

In its sample, this clone was seen a few times. V usage is TRBV6-5 and J usage is TRBJ2-7; D is ambiguous. Germline V gene data show CDR1 as MNHEY and CDR2 as SVGAGI. The V end lost 2 bases, the J end lost 2 bases, and 16 bases lay between the germline ends. CDR3 length: 16 residues. The CDR3 bases are TGTGCCAGCAGTTACACCCTCGAGCGTACCGCCTACGAGCAGTACTTC. Protein: CASSYTLERTAYEQYF.

The chain employs TRBV13 and TRBJ1-6; 7 bases are a match to TRBD1. The CDR3 is 18 amino acids. CDR1 is PRHDT and CDR2 is FYEKMQ in the germline V gene (reference sequence). V shed 0 bases, J shed 6 bases, and the junction held 11 bases outside the gene matches. The CDR3: CASSLGRLRAGGNSPLHF. CDR3 nucleotides: TGTGCCAGCAGCTTAGGCCGGTTGCGGGCAGGGGGTAATTCACCCCTCCACTTT.

The chain couples TRBV5-4 to TRBJ2-1; no reliable D call. The germline V gene has CDR1 SGHNT and CDR2 YYREEE (reference sequence). Trimming pared 0 bases from V and 2 bases from J, leaving 9 bases between. This CDR3 is 15 amino acids long. CDR3 sequence (DNA): TGTGCCAGCAGCTTGGGGAGCCCGACCTACAATGAGCAGTTCTTC. This encodes CASSLGSPTYNEQFF.

The chain combines TRBV29-1 with TRBJ2-7; 7 bases agree with TRBD2. The CDR3 is 12 residues long. In germline, CDR1 is SQVTM, CDR2 ANQGSEA. The junction had 5 bases not matched to a gene; V was cut back by 3 bases and J by 6 bases. The chain's CDR3 is CSVDAGAGEQYF. CDR3 nucleotide sequence: TGCAGCGTTGACGCGGGAGCGGGCGAGCAGTACTTC.

The chain is built from TRBV27 and TRBJ2-5; 12 bases match TRBD2. The CDR3 contains 14 residues. Losses at the gene ends were 10 bases for V and 5 bases for J; bases not matched to a gene: 8. Germline V gene lookup returns CDR1 MNHEY and CDR2 SMNVEV (reference sequence). The CDR3 sequence: CAIRTSGKAETQYF. For the CDR3, the DNA is TGTGCCATCAGGACTAGCGGGAAAGCGGAGACCCAGTACTTC.

V is TRBV11-2 and J is TRBJ2-1; TRBD2 matches 11 bases. CDR1 SGHAT and CDR2 FQNNGV come from the germline V gene. With V trimmed by 1 base and J by 15 bases, 8 bases remained unmatched. The CDR3 runs 14 residues. Here the CDR3 reads CASSLGLAGPIWFF. CDR3 DNA: TGTGCCAGCAGCTTAGGACTAGCGGGGCCCATTTGGTTCTTC.

This clone showed up just a few times. V gene TRBV18 combines with J gene TRBJ2-1; TRBD1 matches 7 bases. Germline values: CDR1 KGHSH, CDR2 LQKENI. The CDR3 is 18 residues long. The trim removed 5 bases at V and 2 bases at J, leaving 15 bases unmatched. In DNA form, the CDR3 reads TGTGCCAGCTCATCGGGACAGCCCTTTGGGAGAACCTACAATGAGCAGTTCTTC. Translating gives CASSSGQPFGRTYNEQFF.

Points on this clone: Within the sample, other DNA sequences also encode this same CDR3. The V gene is TRBV18, the J gene TRBJ1-4; 7 positions agree with TRBD1. Per germline, CDR1 KGHSH and CDR2 LQKENI. The CDR3 is made up of 16 amino acids. The V segment lost 4 bases and the J segment 0 bases; nucleotides outside the gene matches: 5. CDR3 in amino acids: CASSRDSFATNEKLFF. In DNA, the CDR3 is TGTGCCAGCTCACGGGACAGTTTTGCAACTAATGAAAAACTGTTTTTT.

The chain recombines TRBV28 with TRBJ2-7, with D maybe TRBD1 (6 bases). V was cut by 3 bases and J by 0 bases, with 9 bases left in between. Germline CDR1 and CDR2: MDHEN and SYDVKM. The CDR3 has 14 amino acids. CDR3 sequence: CASSFRQVSYEQYF. DNA of the CDR3: TGTGCCAGCAGTTTCCGACAGGTCTCCTACGAGCAGTACTTC.

The chain couples TRBV7-2 to TRBJ2-1, with D uncertain. With 4 bases removed from V and 6 bases from J, the gap between germline ends came to 4 bases. CDR3 length: 11 residues. Germline values: CDR1 SGHTA, CDR2 FQGNSA. The CDR3 DNA reads TGTGCCAGCAGCTCCCTCAATGAGCAGTTCTTC. Its translation: CASSSLNEQFF.

The chain has TRBV27 and TRBJ1-3, with D uncertain. The germline gives CDR1 MNHEY, CDR2 SMNVEV (reference sequence). The CDR3 contains 13 residues. Trimming took 6 bases from V and 4 from J, leaving 10 bases between them. The CDR3 region has the DNA TGTGCCAGCAGCCCAATCCCAGGAAACACCATATATTTT. Amino acids: CASSPIPGNTIYF.

V is TRBV13 and J is TRBJ2-1; D gene unclear. The V and J ends lost 0 bases and 2 bases respectively, with 11 bases between them. The CDR3 covers 16 residues. CDR1 and CDR2 (germline): PRHDT, FYEKMQ (reference sequence). This CDR3 is CASSLGGTGAYNEQFF. CDR3 DNA sequence: TGTGCCAGCAGCTTAGGGGGCACTGGCGCCTACAATGAGCAGTTCTTC.

The CDR3 reads CASSGGGSSYNEQFF. CDR3 DNA: TGTGCCAGCAGTGGTGGGGGGAGCTCCTACAATGAGCAGTTCTTC. The rearrangement uses TRBV5-4 and TRBJ2-1; possibly TRBD2 for D (6 bases). The CDR3 runs 15 residues. V lost 5 bases, J lost 0 bases, and 12 bases lay in between. CDR1 SGHNT and CDR2 YYREEE come from the germline V gene (reference sequence).

This clone was counted a single time. This chain uses TRBV28 with TRBJ1-2, with TRBD1 identical over 12 bases. The V segment lost 7 bases and the J segment 4 bases; nucleotides outside the gene matches: 7. The CDR3 extends over 15 amino acids. Germline V gene data show CDR1 as MDHEN and CDR2 as SYDVKM. CDR3 residues: CASNIGTGGTYGYTF. The CDR3 DNA is TGTGCCAGCAACATCGGGACAGGGGGCACCTATGGCTACACCTTC.

The CDR3 nucleotides are TGTGCCTGGAGTTTCCCCACTAGCGGGAGGGCTCGGACCGGGGAGCTGTTTTTT. Its protein is CAWSFPTSGRARTGELFF. The V and J genes are TRBV30 and TRBJ2-2; TRBD2 agrees at 13 bases. The CDR3 sequence is 18 residues long. Germline-derived CDR1 and CDR2 are GTSNPN and SVGIG (reference sequence). V was clipped by 2 bases and J by 5 bases; unmatched bases: 11.

This clone has a handful of counts. J is TRBJ1-1 and V is TRBV19; D is perhaps TRBD1 (5 bases). The V and J ends lost 5 bases and 1 base respectively, with 17 bases between them. The CDR3 spans 16 residues. Germline CDR1 and CDR2: LNHDA and SQIVND (reference sequence). The DNA of the CDR3 is TGTGCCAGTAGTCCCTTAGACAGCCTTCGGAACACTGAAGCTTTCTTT. Amino acids: CASSPLDSLRNTEAFF.

V is TRBV6-2 or TRBV6-3 and J is TRBJ1-2; TRBD1 agrees at 7 bases. V was clipped by 0 bases and J by 6 bases; unmatched bases: 4. The CDR3 is made up of 14 amino acids. The germline CDR1 and CDR2 sequences are MNHEY and SVGEGT. CDR3 coding DNA: TGTGCCAGCAGTTACTCCGACAGGGTGCATGGCTACACCTTC. Translated, it gives CASSYSDRVHGYTF.

The chain uses TRBV5-5 and TRBJ2-1, with D unresolved. CDR1 SGHKS and CDR2 YYEKEE come from the germline V gene (reference sequence). CDR3 size: 15 residues. V was trimmed by 1 base and J by 0 bases, leaving 8 bases between them. The DNA of the CDR3 is TGTGCCAGCAGCTTGCTCGATAGCTCCTACAATGAGCAGTTCTTC. It specifies CASSLLDSSYNEQFF.

In its sample, this clone was seen a few times. The rearrangement joins TRBV30 to TRBJ1-1; D is uncertain. V was pared by 1 base and J by 1 base, with 7 bases between. There are 13 residues in the CDR3. The germline V gene has CDR1 GTSNPN and CDR2 SVGIG (reference sequence). DNA for the CDR3: TGTGCCTGGAGTGCCTCAGGGAACACTGAAGCTTTCTTT. Encoded protein: CAWSASGNTEAFF.

V usage is TRBV19 and J usage is TRBJ2-7, with D uncertain. This CDR3 is 13 amino acids long. Between the trimmed V and J ends, which lost 5 bases and 4 bases, there was a span of 12 bases. Germline V gives CDR1 LNHDA, CDR2 SQIVND (reference sequence). The CDR3 DNA reads TGTGCCAGTAGTCCGACAATCTGGTACGAGCAGTACTTC. As protein: CASSPTIWYEQYF.

V is TRBV7-9 and J is TRBJ2-7; D is perhaps TRBD2 (5 bases). The germline V gene has CDR1 SEHNR and CDR2 FQNEAQ (reference sequence). The CDR3 is 12 amino acids. V gave up 3 bases and J gave up 6 bases, with 9 bases separating them. The CDR3 DNA is TGTGCCAGCAGCTTGGGAGCCGTCGAGCAGTACTTC. Amino acids: CASSLGAVEQYF.

CDR3: CASSLGSGYEQYF. The CDR3 DNA sequence: TGTGCCAGCAGCCTCGGGTCGGGCTACGAGCAGTACTTC. This chain links TRBV7-2 with TRBJ2-7; D remains ambiguous. V was clipped by 5 bases and J by 3 bases, with 11 bases between them. CDR1 and CDR2 from the germline V gene are SGHTA and FQGNSA. The CDR3 length is 13 residues.

For the CDR3, the DNA is TGTGCCAGTAGTATAATGAGCCCAGCGGGAGGGAAAAACATTCAGTACTTC. As protein: CASSIMSPAGGKNIQYF. The rearrangement links TRBV19 to TRBJ2-4; the match to TRBD2 covers 10 bases. CDR1 is LNHDA, CDR2 SQIVND, per germline (reference sequence). The CDR3 extends over 17 amino acids. V gave up 2 bases and J gave up 4 bases; unmatched junction bases: 8.

The chain has TRBV28 and TRBJ2-7; possible D gene TRBD1, 6 bases. Germline assignment: CDR1 MDHEN and CDR2 SYDVKM. Trimming took off 7 bases at V and 2 bases at J, with 12 bases between the two ends. This CDR3 region has 13 residues. The DNA for the CDR3 is TGTGCCAGCAAAGTCAGGGGTCCCTACGAGCAGTACTTC. Translating gives CASKVRGPYEQYF.